This TCR beta chain is from a study of blood T cell repertoires in COVID-19. Background on the study: Collection of acute and convalescent COVID-19 samples took place in the United States, Italy and Spain.

In the authors' methods: Reference gene primer amplification yielded estimated nucleated cell counts. Assay used: immunoSEQ multiplex PCR; TCRdb lists only in-frame clones, some missing. V and J calls and clone size are those listed in that table; D and trimming were worked out from the DNA. The sample has about 54,000 clones, about nine tenths seen once. The CDR3 has 15 residues. Germline V CDR1 and CDR2: MNHEY, SVGEGT. Trimming shortened V by 5 bases and J by 7 bases, and 20 bases separated the two germline ends. The specimen sequenced was peripheral blood. The clonotype comes from a middle-aged woman with active COVID-19. J is TRBJ2-5 and V is TRBV6-2 or TRBV6-3; D might be TRBD1 (5 bases). The CDR3 sequence is CASSQPARARGTQYF. Here the CDR3 DNA reads TGTGCCAGCAGTCAACCCGCCAGGGCCCGAGGGACCCAGTACTTC.